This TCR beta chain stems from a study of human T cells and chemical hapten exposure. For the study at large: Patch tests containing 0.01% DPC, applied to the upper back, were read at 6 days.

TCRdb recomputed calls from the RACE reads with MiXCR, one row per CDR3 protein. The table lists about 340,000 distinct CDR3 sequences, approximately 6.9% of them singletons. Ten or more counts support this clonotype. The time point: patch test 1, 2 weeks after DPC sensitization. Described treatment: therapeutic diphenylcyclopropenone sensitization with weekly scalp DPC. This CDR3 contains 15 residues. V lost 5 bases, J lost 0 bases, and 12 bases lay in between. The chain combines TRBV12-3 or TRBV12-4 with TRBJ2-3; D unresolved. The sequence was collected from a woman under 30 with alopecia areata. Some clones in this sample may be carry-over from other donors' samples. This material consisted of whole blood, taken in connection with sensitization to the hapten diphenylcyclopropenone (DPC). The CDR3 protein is CASSPNQYSTDTQYF. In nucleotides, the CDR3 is TGTGCCAGCAGTCCCAACCAGTATAGCACAGATACGCAGTATTTT.